These 2 T cell receptor beta chains share one sample of origin, sequenced in a study of molecular identifiers for immune sequencing clone quantification. TCRdb re-analysed the PCR reads in MiXCR, keeping a single row per CDR3 protein. This table has hundreds of thousands of distinct CDR3 sequences, about a fifth appearing once. Sequenced: naive CD8+ T cells from blood, with Jurkat cell RNA spiked in. Subset reported: FACS-sorted CD8+CD4-CCR7+CD45RA+ naive T cells. These receptors all come from a human donor in good health. Some libraries in this study had Jurkat cell RNA spiked in.

This clonotype has ten or more counts. The chain recombines TRBV6-5 with TRBJ2-3, with D tentatively TRBD1 (5 bases). The germline V and J ends were trimmed by 6 bases and 4 bases, with 14 bases remaining between them. Germline V gene lookup returns CDR1 MNHEY and CDR2 SVGAGI. The CDR3 covers 14 residues. The CDR3 coding sequence is TGTGCCAGCAGAAAGACAGTAAGGGCAGATACGCAGTATTTT. Translating it yields CASRKTVRADTQYF.

The sample holds many counts of this clonotype. The rearrangement uses TRBV7-9 and TRBJ2-2, with D perhaps TRBD2 (6 bases). Germline V gene lookup returns CDR1 SEHNR and CDR2 FQNEAQ (reference sequence). This CDR3 is 15 amino acids long. V dropped 4 bases and J dropped 4 bases, with 13 bases sitting between them. Written as DNA, the CDR3 is TGTGCCAGCAGCTCCGCCGGGACTCCCACCGGGGAGCTGTTTTTT. Protein sequence: CASSSAGTPTGELFF.